This T cell receptor (beta chain) was recovered during a study of blood T cells in healthy people across ages. As for the study in general: There was about one barcoded beta molecule captured by template switching per two T cells. Regarding the study as a whole: With age, beta diversity per million T cells declined roughly linearly, significantly by roughly 40. CMV infection status of these donors was not known. Compared with aged donors, long-lived donors showed fewer expanded clones, suggesting selection.

V dropped 6 bases and J dropped 4 bases, with 15 bases sitting between them. Looked up from germline, CDR1 is MNHEY and CDR2 is SMNVEV (reference sequence). The CDR3 is 14 residues long. To note about this clonotype: The antigen is unknown.

With a J-beta primer mix and a sample-barcoded 5' primer, a second PCR ran about 7 to 12 cycles. TCRdb re-called the 5' RACE reads with MiXCR, one entry per CDR3 protein. The sample holds hundreds of thousands of distinct CDR3 sequences, approximately 60% seen once. The chain combines TRBV27 with TRBJ1-2; no reliable D call. The clonotype was recovered from a middle-aged man in good health. Sequenced: blood. The DNA for the CDR3 is TGTGCCAGCAGACATCCGGGAGACATCTATGGCTACACCTTC. Its translation is CASRHPGDIYGYTF.